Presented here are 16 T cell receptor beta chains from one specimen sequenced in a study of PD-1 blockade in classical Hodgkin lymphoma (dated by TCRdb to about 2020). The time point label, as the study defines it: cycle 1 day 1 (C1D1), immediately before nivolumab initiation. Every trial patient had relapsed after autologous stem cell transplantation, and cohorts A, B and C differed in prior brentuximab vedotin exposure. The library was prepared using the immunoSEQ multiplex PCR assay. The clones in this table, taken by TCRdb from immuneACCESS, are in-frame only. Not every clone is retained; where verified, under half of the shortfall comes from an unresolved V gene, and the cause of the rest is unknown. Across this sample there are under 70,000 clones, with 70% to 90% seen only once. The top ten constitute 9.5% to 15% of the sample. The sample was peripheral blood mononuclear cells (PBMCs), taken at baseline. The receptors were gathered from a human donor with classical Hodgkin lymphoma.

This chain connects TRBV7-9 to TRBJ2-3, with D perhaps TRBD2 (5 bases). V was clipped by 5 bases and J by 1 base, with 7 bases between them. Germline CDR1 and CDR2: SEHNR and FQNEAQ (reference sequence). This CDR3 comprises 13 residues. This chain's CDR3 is CASSIGGTDTQYF. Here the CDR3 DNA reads TGTGCCAGCAGCATCGGGGGCACAGATACGCAGTATTTT.

CDR3 sequence: CASSPPGQASGYTF. The CDR3 bases are TGTGCCAGCAGCCCCCCGGGACAGGCTTCCGGCTACACCTTC. J is TRBJ1-2 and V is TRBV7-9; 8 bases are shared with TRBD1. Germline loops: CDR1 SEHNR, CDR2 FQNEAQ (reference sequence). The CDR3 totals 14 residues. J was trimmed by 8 bases and V by 5 bases; bases with no gene match: 10.

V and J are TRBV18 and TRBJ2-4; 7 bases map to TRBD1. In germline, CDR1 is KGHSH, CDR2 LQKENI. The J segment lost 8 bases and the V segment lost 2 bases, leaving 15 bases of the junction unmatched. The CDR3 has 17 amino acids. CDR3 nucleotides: TGTGCCAGCTCACCATCGCAAGGGGGCATGGGAAGAGACATTCAGTACTTC. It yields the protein CASSPSQGGMGRDIQYF.

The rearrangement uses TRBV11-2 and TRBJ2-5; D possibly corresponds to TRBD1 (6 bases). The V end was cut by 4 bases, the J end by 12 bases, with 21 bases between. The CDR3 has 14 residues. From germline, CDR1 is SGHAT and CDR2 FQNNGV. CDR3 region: CASSYRRDMPNEYF. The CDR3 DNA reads TGTGCCAGCAGCTATAGACGGGACATGCCGAACGAGTACTTC.

The CDR3 region is CASNMAGGFSYEQYF. Here the CDR3 DNA reads TGTGCCAGCAACATGGCAGGGGGCTTCTCCTACGAGCAGTACTTC. The chain recombines TRBV2 with TRBJ2-7; TRBD1 agrees at 8 bases. Germline assignment: CDR1 SNHLY and CDR2 FYNNEI. The CDR3 runs to 15 residues. The V gene end was trimmed by 7 bases and the J gene end by 0 bases; junction bases not matched to a gene: 8.

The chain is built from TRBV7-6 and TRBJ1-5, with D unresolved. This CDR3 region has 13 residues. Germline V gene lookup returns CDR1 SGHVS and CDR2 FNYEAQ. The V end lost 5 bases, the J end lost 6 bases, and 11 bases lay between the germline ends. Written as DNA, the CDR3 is TGTGCCAGCAGCCCCGAAGGGATTCAGCCCCAGCATTTT. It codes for CASSPEGIQPQHF.

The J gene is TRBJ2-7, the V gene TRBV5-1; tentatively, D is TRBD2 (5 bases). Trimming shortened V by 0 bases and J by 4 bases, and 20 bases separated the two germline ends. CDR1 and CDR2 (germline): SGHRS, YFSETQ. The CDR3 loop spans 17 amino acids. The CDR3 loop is CASSLGPTAPGVYEQYF. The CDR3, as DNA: TGCGCCAGCAGCTTGGGCCCCACGGCTCCCGGGGTTTACGAGCAGTACTTC.

DNA for the CDR3: TGTGCCACACACGCTCGGGGGGTCCAGCCCCAGCATTTT. Translation gives CATHARGVQPQHF. The rearrangement joins TRBV19 to TRBJ1-5; D might be TRBD1 (5 bases). The CDR3 runs 13 residues. Germline loops: CDR1 LNHDA, CDR2 SQIVND (reference sequence). V was pared by 10 bases and J by 7 bases, with 17 bases between.

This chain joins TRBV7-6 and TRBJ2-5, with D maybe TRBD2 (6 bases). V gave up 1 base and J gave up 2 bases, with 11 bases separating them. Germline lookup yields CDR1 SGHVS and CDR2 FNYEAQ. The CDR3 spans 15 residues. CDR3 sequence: CASSLGWGEQETQYF. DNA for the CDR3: TGTGCCAGCAGCTTAGGGTGGGGGGAACAAGAGACCCAGTACTTC.

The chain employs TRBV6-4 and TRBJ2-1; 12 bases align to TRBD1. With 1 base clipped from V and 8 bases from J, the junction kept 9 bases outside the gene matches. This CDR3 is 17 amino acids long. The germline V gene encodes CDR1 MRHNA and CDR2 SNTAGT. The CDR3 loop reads CASSDWRRDRGRDEQFF. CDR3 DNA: TGTGCCAGCAGTGACTGGCGCCGGGACAGGGGGCGAGATGAGCAGTTCTTC.

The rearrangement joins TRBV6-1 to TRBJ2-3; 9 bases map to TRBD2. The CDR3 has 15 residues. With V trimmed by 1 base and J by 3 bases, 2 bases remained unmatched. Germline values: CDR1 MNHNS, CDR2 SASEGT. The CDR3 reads CASSEGTSGTDTQYF. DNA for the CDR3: TGTGCCAGCAGTGAAGGTACTAGCGGGACAGATACGCAGTATTTT.

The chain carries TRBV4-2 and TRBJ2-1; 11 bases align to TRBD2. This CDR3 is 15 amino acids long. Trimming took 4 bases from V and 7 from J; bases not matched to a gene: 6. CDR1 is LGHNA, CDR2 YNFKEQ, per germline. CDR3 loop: CASSPTSGVGNEQFF. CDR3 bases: TGTGCCAGCAGCCCGACTAGCGGGGTTGGGAATGAGCAGTTCTTC.

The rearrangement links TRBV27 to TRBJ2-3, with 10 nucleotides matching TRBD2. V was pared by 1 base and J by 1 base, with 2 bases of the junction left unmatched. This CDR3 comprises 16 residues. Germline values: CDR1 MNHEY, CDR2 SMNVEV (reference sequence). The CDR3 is CASSLWSGGGTDTQYF. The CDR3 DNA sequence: TGTGCCAGCAGTTTATGGAGCGGGGGGGGCACAGATACGCAGTATTTT.

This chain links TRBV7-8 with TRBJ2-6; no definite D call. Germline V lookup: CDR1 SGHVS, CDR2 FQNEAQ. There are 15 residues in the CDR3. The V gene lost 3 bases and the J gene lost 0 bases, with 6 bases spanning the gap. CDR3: CASSFSDSGANVLTF. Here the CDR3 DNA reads TGTGCCAGCAGCTTTTCCGACTCTGGGGCCAACGTCCTGACTTTC.

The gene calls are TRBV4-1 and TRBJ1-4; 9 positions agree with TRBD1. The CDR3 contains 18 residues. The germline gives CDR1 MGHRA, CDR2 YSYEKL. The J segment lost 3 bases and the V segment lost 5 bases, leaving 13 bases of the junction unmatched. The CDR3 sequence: CASSSLGQGKTANEKLFF. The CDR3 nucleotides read TGCGCCAGCAGCTCGTTGGGACAGGGAAAAACGGCTAATGAAAAACTGTTTTTT.

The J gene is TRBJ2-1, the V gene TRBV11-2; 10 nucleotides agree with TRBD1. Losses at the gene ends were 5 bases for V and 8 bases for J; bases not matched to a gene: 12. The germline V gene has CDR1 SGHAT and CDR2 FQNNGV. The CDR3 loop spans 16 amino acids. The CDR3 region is CASSPLAGQGVYEQFF. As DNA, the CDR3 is TGTGCCAGCAGCCCCTTAGCCGGACAGGGGGTTTATGAGCAGTTCTTC.